These 9 T cell receptor beta chains share one sample of origin, sequenced in a study of long-term antiretroviral therapy in people with HIV. Sequencing used immunoSEQ v3.0 at survey level. Profiling relied on immunoSEQ multiplex PCR, and the TCRdb table lists in-frame clones only, not all of them. The sample holds tens of thousands of clones, 82% seen once. The sample was unsorted PBMCs, taken 2.4 to 2.5 years after starting antiretroviral therapy. The receptor source for this set is a man in his forties with HIV.

J is TRBJ2-7 and V is TRBV29-1; D unclear. The V gene's germline CDR1 is SQVTM and CDR2 ANQGSEA. This CDR3 contains 12 residues. The germline V and J ends were trimmed by 7 bases and 1 base, with 11 bases remaining between them. The CDR3 reads CSAGSSSYEQYF. As DNA, the CDR3 is TGCAGCGCCGGGTCCAGTTCCTACGAGCAGTACTTC.

The chain has TRBV5-4 and TRBJ2-2, with D perhaps TRBD2 (6 bases). The V and J ends lost 3 bases and 4 bases respectively, with 16 bases between them. CDR1 is SGHNT, CDR2 YYREEE, per germline (reference sequence). The CDR3 spans 16 residues. The CDR3 DNA reads TGTGCCAGCAGCTCCGGAGGGTGGGAGCGCACCGGGGAGCTGTTTTTT. It is translated as CASSSGGWERTGELFF.

This chain uses TRBV14 with TRBJ1-4, with 8 bases fitting TRBD1. CDR1 and CDR2 (germline): SGHDN, FVKESK. This CDR3 comprises 14 residues. V was clipped by 5 bases and J by 6 bases; unmatched bases: 5. CDR3: CASSGDRGYEKLFF. In nucleotides, the CDR3 is TGTGCCAGCAGCGGCGACAGGGGTTATGAAAAACTGTTTTTT.

The count of this clone is one. This chain connects TRBV27 to TRBJ1-2; no clear D. Trimming removed 5 bases at V and 2 bases at J, with 9 bases between. This CDR3 region has 13 residues. Germline assignment: CDR1 MNHEY and CDR2 SMNVEV (reference sequence). This chain's CDR3 is CASSPGLNYGYTF. The CDR3 DNA follows: TGTGCCAGCAGTCCCGGGTTGAACTATGGCTACACCTTC.

This chain uses TRBV6-1 with TRBJ2-3; D is perhaps TRBD1 (6 bases). The germline V gene has CDR1 MNHNS and CDR2 SASEGT. This CDR3 spans 15 amino acids. Trimming cost V 6 bases and J 1 base, with 14 bases left between them. CDR3 protein: CASRATGQGTDTQYF. CDR3 nucleotides: TGTGCCAGCAGGGCCACAGGGCAAGGCACAGATACGCAGTATTTT.

The rearrangement links TRBV29-1 to TRBJ2-7, with TRBD1 as a possible D gene (6 bases). Between the trimmed V and J ends, which lost 2 bases and 2 bases, there was a span of 7 bases. The CDR3 runs 12 residues. The germline CDR1 and CDR2 sequences are SQVTM and ANQGSEA. CDR3 nucleotides: TGCAGCGTTGAACAGGGGCCCTACGAGCAGTACTTC. Amino acid sequence: CSVEQGPYEQYF.

The V call is TRBV5-4, the J call TRBJ2-7; weak D call: TRBD1 (6 bases). Trimming left V 3 bases short and J 6 bases short, with 19 bases between. The CDR3 sequence is 15 residues long. Germline V gene lookup returns CDR1 SGHNT and CDR2 YYREEE (reference sequence). For the CDR3, the DNA is TGTGCCAGCAGCTCAGAACTACAGGGATCCGGCGAGCAGTACTTC. Translated: CASSSELQGSGEQYF.

The rearrangement uses TRBV27 and TRBJ1-5; 7 bases line up with TRBD1. Germline V gene lookup returns CDR1 MNHEY and CDR2 SMNVEV (reference sequence). The ends lost 2 bases at V and 5 bases at J; junction bases unmatched: 6. This CDR3 comprises 15 residues. CDR3 in amino acids: CASSLMARGDQPQHF. In DNA, the CDR3 is TGTGCCAGCAGTTTAATGGCCAGGGGGGATCAGCCCCAGCATTTT.

The table lists this clone with a few counts. V is TRBV4-1 and J is TRBJ1-5; D is undetermined. This CDR3 is 13 amino acids long. The germline gives CDR1 MGHRA, CDR2 YSYEKL. V lost 4 bases and J 7 bases, leaving 11 bases between the germline ends. CDR3 sequence reads: CASSPPMGQPQHF. CDR3 coding DNA: TGCGCCAGCAGCCCGCCCATGGGGCAGCCCCAGCATTTT.